These T cell receptor beta chains were read from a single sample in a study of blood T cell repertoires in COVID-19. Only in-frame clones appear in the TCRdb table, and some are missing; sequencing was by immunoSEQ multiplex PCR. Of approximately 260,000 clones listed, under 90% are singletons. Sequenced input: peripheral blood. The receptors derive from a man over 45 with acute or convalescent COVID-19. Both conserved end residues are part of each CDR3. A D gene is named only where the DNA matches it firmly. Some rows mark clone size as missing; the rest say once, few, many or name a class of expanded clone.

j_call v_call d_call clone_size cdr3_aa cdr3_nt
TRBJ1-1 TRBV4-1 - - CASSQGRYGSTEAFF TGCGCCAGCAGCCAAGGGAGGTACGGGAGCACTGAAGCTTTCTTT
TRBJ1-5 TRBV3-1/TRBV3-2 - - CASSQGPGENQPQHF TGTGCCAGCAGCCAGGGTCCAGGGGAGAATCAGCCCCAGCATTTT
TRBJ2-1 TRBV18 TRBD2 - CASSQAGDPYNEQFF TGTGCCAGCTCACAAGCGGGGGACCCCTACAATGAGCAGTTCTTC
TRBJ1-1 TRBV29-1 - - CSVGREALNTEAFF TGCAGCGTGGGGAGGGAGGCGTTGAACACTGAAGCTTTCTTT
TRBJ1-2 TRBV30 TRBD1 - CAWSEGAPVVGYTF TGTGCCTGGAGTGAGGGGGCGCCGGTGGTTGGCTACACCTTC
TRBJ1-4 TRBV7-9 - once CASSPGAGATLGEKLFF TGTGCCAGCAGCCCAGGGGCAGGGGCTACCCTGGGTGAAAAACTGTTTTTT
TRBJ2-7 TRBV10-3 TRBD1 once CAISEPGQSYEQYF TGTGCCATCAGTGAGCCGGGACAGTCCTACGAGCAGTACTTC
TRBJ1-6 TRBV6-5 - - CASSFRENNSPLHF TGTGCCAGCAGTTTCCGGGAAAATAATTCACCCCTCCACTTT
TRBJ2-5 TRBV29-1 TRBD1 - CSVDRDRGWGETQYF TGCAGCGTTGATAGGGACAGGGGATGGGGAGAGACCCAGTACTTC
TRBJ1-6 TRBV27 - - CASSLSLVGGGSPLHF TGTGCCAGCAGTTTATCGTTGGTTGGGGGAGGATCACCCCTCCACTTT
TRBJ1-2 TRBV7-3 - - CASSPGVDRGYTF TGTGCCAGCAGCCCCGGGGTGGATCGTGGCTACACCTTC